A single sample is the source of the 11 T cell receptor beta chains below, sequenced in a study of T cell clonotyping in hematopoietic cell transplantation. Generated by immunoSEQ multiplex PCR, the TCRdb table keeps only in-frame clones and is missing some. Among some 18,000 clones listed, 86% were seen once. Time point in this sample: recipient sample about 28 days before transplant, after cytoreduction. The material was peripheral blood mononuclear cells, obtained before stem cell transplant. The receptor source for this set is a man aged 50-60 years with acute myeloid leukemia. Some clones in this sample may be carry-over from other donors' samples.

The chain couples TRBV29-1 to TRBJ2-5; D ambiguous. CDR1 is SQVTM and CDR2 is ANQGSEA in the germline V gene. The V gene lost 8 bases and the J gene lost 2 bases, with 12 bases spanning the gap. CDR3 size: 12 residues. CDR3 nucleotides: TGCAGCATCGCCGTAGGTCAAGAGACCCAGTACTTC. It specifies CSIAVGQETQYF. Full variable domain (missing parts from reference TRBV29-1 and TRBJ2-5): SAVISQKPSRDICQRGTSLTIQCQVDSQVTMMFWYRQQPGQSLTLIATANQGSEATYESGFVIDKFPISRPNLTFSTLTVSNMSPEDSSIYLCSIAVGQETQYFGPGTRLLVL.

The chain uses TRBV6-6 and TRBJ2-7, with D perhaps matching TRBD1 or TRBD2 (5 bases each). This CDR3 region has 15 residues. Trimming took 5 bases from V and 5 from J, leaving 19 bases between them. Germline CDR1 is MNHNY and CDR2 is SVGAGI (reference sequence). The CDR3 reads CASSDLDSVGDEQYF. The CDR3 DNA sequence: TGTGCCAGCAGTGACCTAGACAGCGTCGGGGACGAGCAGTACTTC.

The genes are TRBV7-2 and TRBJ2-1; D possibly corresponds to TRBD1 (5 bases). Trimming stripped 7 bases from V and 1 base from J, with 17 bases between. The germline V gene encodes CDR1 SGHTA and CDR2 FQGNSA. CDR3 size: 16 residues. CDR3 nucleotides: TGTGCCAGCACCCACCCCGACAGATATTCCTACAATGAGCAGTTCTTC. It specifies CASTHPDRYSYNEQFF.

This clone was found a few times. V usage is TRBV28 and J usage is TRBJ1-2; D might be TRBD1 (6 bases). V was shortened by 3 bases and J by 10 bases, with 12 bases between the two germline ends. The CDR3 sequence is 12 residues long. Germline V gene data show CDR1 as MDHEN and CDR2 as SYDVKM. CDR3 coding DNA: TGTGCCAGCAGTTTGCAGGGGCACTCCTACACCTTC. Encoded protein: CASSLQGHSYTF.

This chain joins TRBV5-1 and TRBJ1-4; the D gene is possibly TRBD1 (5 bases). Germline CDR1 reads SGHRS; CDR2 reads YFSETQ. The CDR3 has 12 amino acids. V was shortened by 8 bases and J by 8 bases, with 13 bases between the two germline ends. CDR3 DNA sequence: TGCGCCAGTCGGACATCGGAGGAAAAACTGTTTTTT. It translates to CASRTSEEKLFF.

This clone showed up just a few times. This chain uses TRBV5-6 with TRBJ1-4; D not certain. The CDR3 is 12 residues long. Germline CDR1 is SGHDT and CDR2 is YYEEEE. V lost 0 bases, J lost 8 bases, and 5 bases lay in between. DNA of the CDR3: TGTGCCAGCAGCTTGGGCACAGAAAAACTGTTTTTT. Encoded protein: CASSLGTEKLFF.

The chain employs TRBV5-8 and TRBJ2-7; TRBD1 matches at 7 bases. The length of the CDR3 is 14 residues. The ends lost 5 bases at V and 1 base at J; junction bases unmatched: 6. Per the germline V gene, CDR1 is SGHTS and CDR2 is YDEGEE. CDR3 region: CASRDRDRSYEQYF. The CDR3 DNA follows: TGTGCCAGCAGGGACCGGGACAGATCCTACGAGCAGTACTTC.

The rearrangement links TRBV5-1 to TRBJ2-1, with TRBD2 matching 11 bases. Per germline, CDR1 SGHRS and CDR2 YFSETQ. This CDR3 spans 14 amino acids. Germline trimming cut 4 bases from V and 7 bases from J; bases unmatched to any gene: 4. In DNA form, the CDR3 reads TGCGCCAGCAGCCTAGCGGGGGGCCGGAATGAGCAGTTCTTC. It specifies CASSLAGGRNEQFF.

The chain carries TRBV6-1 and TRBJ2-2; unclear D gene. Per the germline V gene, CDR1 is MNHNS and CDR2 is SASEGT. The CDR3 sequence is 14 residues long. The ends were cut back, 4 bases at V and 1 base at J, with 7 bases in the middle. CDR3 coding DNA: TGTGCCAGCAGTGGAAACAGGAACACCGGGGAGCTGTTTTTT. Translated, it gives CASSGNRNTGELFF.

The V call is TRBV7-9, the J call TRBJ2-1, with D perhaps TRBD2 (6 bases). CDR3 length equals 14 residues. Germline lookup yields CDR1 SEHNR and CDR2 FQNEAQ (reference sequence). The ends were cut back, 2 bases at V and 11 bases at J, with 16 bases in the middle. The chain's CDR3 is CASSLPEGGGKQFF. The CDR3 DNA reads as TGTGCCAGCAGCTTACCTGAAGGTGGGGGGAAGCAGTTCTTC.

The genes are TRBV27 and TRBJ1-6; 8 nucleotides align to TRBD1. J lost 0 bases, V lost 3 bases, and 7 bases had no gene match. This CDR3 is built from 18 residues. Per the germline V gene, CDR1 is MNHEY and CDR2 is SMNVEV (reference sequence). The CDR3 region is CASSFRTGQSSYNSPLHF. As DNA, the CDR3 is TGTGCCAGCAGTTTCCGGACAGGGCAGAGCTCCTATAATTCACCCCTCCACTTT.